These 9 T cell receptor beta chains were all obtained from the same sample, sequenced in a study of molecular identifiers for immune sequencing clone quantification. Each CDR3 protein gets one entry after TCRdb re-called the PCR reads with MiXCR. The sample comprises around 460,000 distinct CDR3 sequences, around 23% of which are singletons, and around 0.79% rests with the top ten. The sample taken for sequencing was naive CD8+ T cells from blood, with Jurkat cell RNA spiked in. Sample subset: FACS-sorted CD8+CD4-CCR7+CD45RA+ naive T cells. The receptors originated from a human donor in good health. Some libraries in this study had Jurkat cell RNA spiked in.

CDR3 coding DNA: TGTGCCAGCAGCTACAGGGGGCCGCTGGACTACGAGCAGTACTTC. Protein sequence: CASSYRGPLDYEQYF. The V gene is TRBV28, the J gene TRBJ2-7; 9 positions match TRBD1. J gave up 3 bases and V 6 bases, and 9 bases lay outside the gene matches. CDR3 size: 15 residues. Germline V lookup: CDR1 MDHEN, CDR2 SYDVKM.

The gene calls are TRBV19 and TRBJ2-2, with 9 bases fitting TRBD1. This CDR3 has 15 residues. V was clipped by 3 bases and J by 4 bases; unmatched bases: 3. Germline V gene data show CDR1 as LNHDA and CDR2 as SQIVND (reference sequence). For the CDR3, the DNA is TGTGCCAGTAGTATCCGGGACAGGGTCACCGGGGAGCTGTTTTTT. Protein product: CASSIRDRVTGELFF.

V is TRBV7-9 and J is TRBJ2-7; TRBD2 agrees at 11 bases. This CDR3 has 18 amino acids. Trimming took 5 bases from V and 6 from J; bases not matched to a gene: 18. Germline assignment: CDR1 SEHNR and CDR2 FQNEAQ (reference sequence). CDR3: CASSPTGTSGLGGVEQYF. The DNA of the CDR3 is TGTGCCAGCAGCCCAACAGGGACTAGCGGATTAGGCGGGGTCGAGCAGTACTTC.

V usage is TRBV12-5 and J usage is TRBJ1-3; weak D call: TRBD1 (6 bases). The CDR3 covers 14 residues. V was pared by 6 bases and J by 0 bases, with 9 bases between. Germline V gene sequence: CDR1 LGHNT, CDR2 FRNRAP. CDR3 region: CASGQGSSGNTIYF. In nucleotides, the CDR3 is TGTGCTAGTGGACAGGGTTCCTCTGGAAACACCATATATTTT.

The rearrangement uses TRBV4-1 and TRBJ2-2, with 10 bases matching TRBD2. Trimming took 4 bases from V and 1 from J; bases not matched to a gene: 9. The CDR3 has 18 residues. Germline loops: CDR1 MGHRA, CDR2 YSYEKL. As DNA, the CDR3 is TGCGCCAGCAGCCTTTCGCCGGGACTAGCGAGGAACACCGGGGAGCTGTTTTTT. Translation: CASSLSPGLARNTGELFF.

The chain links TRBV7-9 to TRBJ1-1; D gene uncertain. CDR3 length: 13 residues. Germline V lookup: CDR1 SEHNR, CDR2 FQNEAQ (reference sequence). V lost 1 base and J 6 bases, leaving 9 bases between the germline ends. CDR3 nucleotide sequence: TGTGCCAGCAGCTTAGATGGGATCCCTGAAGCTTTCTTT. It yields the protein CASSLDGIPEAFF.

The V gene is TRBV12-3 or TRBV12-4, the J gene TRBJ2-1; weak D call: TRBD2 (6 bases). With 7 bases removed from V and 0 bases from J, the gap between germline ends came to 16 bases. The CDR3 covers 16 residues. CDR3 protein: CASIPGRGSSYNEQFF. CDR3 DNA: TGTGCCAGCATCCCCGGCCGGGGGAGCTCCTACAATGAGCAGTTCTTC.

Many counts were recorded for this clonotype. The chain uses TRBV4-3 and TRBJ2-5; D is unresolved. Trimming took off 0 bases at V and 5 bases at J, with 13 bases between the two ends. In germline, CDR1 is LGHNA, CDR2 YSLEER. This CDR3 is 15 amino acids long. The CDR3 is CASSQDLTRAETQYF. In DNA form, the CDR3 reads TGCGCCAGCAGCCAAGATCTCACCAGAGCCGAGACCCAGTACTTC.

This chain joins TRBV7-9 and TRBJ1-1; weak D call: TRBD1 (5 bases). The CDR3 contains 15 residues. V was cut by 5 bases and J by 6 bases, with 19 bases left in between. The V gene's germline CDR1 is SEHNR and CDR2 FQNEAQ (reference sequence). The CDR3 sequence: CASSNRDQLVAEAFF. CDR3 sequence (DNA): TGTGCCAGCAGCAACCGGGACCAGCTTGTGGCTGAAGCTTTCTTT.